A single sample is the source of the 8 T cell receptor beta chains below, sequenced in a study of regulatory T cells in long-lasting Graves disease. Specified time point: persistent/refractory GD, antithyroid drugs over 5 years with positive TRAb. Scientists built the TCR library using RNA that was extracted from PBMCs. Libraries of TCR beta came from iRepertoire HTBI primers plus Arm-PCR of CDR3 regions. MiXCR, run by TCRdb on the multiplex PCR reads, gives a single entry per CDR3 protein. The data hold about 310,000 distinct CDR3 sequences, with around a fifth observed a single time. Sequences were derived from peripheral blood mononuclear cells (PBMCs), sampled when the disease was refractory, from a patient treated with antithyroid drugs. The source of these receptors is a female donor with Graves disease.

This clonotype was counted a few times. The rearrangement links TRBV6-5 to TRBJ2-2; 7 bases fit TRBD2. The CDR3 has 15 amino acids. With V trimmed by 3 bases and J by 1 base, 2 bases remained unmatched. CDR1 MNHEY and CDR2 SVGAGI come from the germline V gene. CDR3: CASSYWGGNTGELFF. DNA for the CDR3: TGTGCCAGCAGTTATTGGGGGGGGAACACCGGGGAGCTGTTTTTT.

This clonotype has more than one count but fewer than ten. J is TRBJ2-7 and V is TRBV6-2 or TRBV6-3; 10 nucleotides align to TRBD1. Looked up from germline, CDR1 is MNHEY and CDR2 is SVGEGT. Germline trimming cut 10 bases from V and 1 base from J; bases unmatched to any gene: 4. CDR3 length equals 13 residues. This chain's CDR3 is CATRDRGSYEQYF. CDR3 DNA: TGTGCCACCCGGGACAGGGGATCCTACGAGCAGTACTTC.

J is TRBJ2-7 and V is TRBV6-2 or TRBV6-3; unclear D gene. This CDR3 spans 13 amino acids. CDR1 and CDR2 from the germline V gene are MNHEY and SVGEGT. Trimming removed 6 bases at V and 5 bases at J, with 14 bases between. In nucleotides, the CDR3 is TGTGCCAGCAGATCGACAAGCAGCCACGAGCAGTACTTC. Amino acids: CASRSTSSHEQYF.

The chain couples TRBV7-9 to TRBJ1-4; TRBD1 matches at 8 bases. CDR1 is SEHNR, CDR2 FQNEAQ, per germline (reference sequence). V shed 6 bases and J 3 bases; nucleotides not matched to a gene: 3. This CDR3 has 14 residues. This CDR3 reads CASSHRGANEKLFF. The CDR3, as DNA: TGTGCCAGCAGTCACAGGGGGGCTAATGAAAAACTGTTTTTT.

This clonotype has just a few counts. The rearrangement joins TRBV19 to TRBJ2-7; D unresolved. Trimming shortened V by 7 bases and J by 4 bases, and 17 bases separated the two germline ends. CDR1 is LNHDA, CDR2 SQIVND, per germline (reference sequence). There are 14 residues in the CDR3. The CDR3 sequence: CASTATHATYEQYF. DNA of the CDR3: TGTGCCAGTACCGCCACCCACGCGACATACGAGCAGTACTTC.

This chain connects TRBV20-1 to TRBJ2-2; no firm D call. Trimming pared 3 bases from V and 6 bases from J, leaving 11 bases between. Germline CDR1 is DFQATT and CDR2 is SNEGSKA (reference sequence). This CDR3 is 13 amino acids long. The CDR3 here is CSARALKAGELFF. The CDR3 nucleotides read TGCAGTGCTAGGGCCTTAAAGGCCGGGGAGCTGTTTTTT.

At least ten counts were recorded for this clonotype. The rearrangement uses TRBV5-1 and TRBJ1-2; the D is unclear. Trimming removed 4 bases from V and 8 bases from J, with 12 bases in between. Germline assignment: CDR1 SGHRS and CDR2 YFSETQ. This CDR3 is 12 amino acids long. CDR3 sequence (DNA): TGCGCCAGCAGCCCCTCGAGCGAGGGCTACACCTTC. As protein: CASSPSSEGYTF. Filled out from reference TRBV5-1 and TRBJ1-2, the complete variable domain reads KAGVTQTPRYLIKTRGQQVTLSCSPISGHRSVSWYQQTPGQGLQFLFEYFSETQRNKGNFPGRFSGRQFSNSRSEMNVSTLELGDSALYLCASSPSSEGYTFGSGTRLTVV.

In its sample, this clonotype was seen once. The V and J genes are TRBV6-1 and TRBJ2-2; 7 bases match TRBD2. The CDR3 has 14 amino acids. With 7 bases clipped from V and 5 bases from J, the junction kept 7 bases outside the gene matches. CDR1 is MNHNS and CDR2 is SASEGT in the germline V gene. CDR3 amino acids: CASTAGAETGELFF. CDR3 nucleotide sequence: TGTGCCAGCACTGCGGGAGCGGAAACCGGGGAGCTGTTTTTT.